This is a list of T cell receptor beta chains from one sample in a study of blood T cell repertoires in COVID-19. The data were produced by immunoSEQ multiplex PCR, yet TCRdb's version contains in-frame clones alone and is incomplete. The table lists a few hundred thousand clones, about 85% of them singletons, with 2% to 3% in the top ten. The sequenced sample was peripheral blood. The receptors shown here come from a man younger than 35 with active or convalescent COVID-19. CDR3s include the opening cysteine and the closing phenylalanine or tryptophan. Fields, in order: clone size, D gene, J gene, V gene, CDR3 length, CDR3 protein, CDR3 DNA. D genes are given only for firm matches. Some rows mark clone size as missing; the rest say once, few, many or name a class of expanded clone.

>.|TRBD2|TRBJ2-1|TRBV19|15
CASSKGTSGTDEQFF
TGTGCCAGTAGTAAAGGGACTAGCGGGACCGATGAGCAGTTCTTC
>once|.|TRBJ2-1|TRBV27|11
CASSFGSEQFF
TGTGCCAGCAGTTTCGGTAGTGAGCAGTTCTTC
>.|.|TRBJ2-5|TRBV6-5|15
CASRIAQGGGETQYF
TGTGCCAGCAGGATTGCCCAGGGAGGGGGAGAGACCCAGTACTTC
>.|.|TRBJ1-5|TRBV15|8
CAEPGQHF
TGTGCTGAACCGGGCCAGCATTTT
>few|.|TRBJ1-5|TRBV6-5|15
CASRAEGGADQPQHF
TGTGCCAGCAGGGCCGAGGGGGGGGCGGATCAGCCCCAGCATTTT
>.|.|TRBJ1-6|TRBV6-2/TRBV6-3|15
CASSPSGSYNSPLHF
TGTGCCAGCAGCCCCTCCGGCTCCTATAATTCACCCCTCCACTTT
>.|.|TRBJ1-5|TRBV6-5|14
CASSLLECEQPQHF
TGTGCCAGCAGCCTACTCGAATGTGAGCAGCCCCAGCATTTT
>.|.|TRBJ2-7|TRBV2|14
CASSRVGSPYEQYF
TGTGCCAGCAGTAGAGTCGGGAGCCCCTACGAGCAGTACTTC
>.|TRBD1|TRBJ1-6|TRBV7-9|18
CASSGNDWDSKSNSPLHF
TGTGCCAGCAGCGGCAACGACTGGGACAGCAAGAGTAATTCACCCCTCCACTTT
>.|.|TRBJ1-4|TRBV10-2|13
CASGRGRQEKLFF
TGCGCCAGCGGCCGGGGTAGACAAGAAAAACTGTTTTTT
>.|.|TRBJ1-5|TRBV27|13
CASSWGGDQPQHF
TGTGCCAGCAGTTGGGGGGGCGATCAGCCCCAGCATTTT
>.|TRBD2|TRBJ2-3|TRBV10-1|14
CASKERGGTDTQYF
TGCGCCAGCAAGGAACGGGGGGGGACAGATACGCAGTATTTT
>.|TRBD1|TRBJ2-1|TRBV7-6|14
CASSPSDRGYEQFF
TGTGCCAGCAGCCCGTCGGACAGGGGATATGAGCAGTTCTTC
>.|TRBD1|TRBJ1-2|TRBV7-9|14
CASSLLGGELGYTF
TGTGCCAGCAGCTTATTAGGGGGCGAACTGGGCTACACCTTC
>few|.|TRBJ1-4|TRBV12-5|14
CASGFGQANEKLFF
TGTGCTAGTGGTTTCGGCCAGGCAAATGAAAAACTGTTTTTT
>few|TRBD1|TRBJ1-2|TRBV3-1/TRBV3-2|14
CASSHLGGYEGYTF
TGTGCCAGCAGCCACTTAGGGGGCTATGAGGGCTACACCTTC
>.|.|TRBJ2-1|TRBV21-1|21
CASTTLLTSGPFNSSYNEQFF
TGTGCCAGCACCACCTTGTTAACTAGCGGTCCATTTAATTCCTCCTACAATGAGCAGTTCTTC
>.|.|TRBJ1-5|TRBV6-1|14
CASSDSTGSQPQHF
TGTGCCAGCAGTGATAGCACAGGGTCTCAGCCCCAGCATTTT
>.|TRBD1|TRBJ1-5|TRBV3-1/TRBV3-2|14
CASGQGNSNQPQHF
TGTGCCAGCGGACAGGGGAATAGCAATCAGCCCCAGCATTTT
>.|.|TRBJ2-7|TRBV7-2|14
CASSIDSGRIEQYF
TGTGCCAGCAGCATAGACAGTGGGAGAATCGAGCAGTACTTC
>once|TRBD1|TRBJ2-7|TRBV2|16
CASSTPDRGNYYEQYF
TGTGCCAGCAGCACACCTGACAGGGGAAATTACTACGAGCAGTACTTC
>.|TRBD1|TRBJ2-7|TRBV27|16
CASSNLPGQGSNEQYF
TGTGCCAGCAGTAACCTACCGGGACAGGGATCTAACGAGCAGTACTTC
>.|.|TRBJ2-1|TRBV11-2|17
CASSSVASARSYNEQFF
TGTGCCAGCAGCTCCGTGGCTAGCGCGCGCTCCTACAATGAGCAGTTCTTC
>.|TRBD1|TRBJ2-5|TRBV29-1|15
CSVEDRETGRETQYF
TGCAGCGTTGAAGATCGCGAGACAGGGCGTGAGACCCAGTACTTC
>.|TRBD1|TRBJ1-2|TRBV11-2|16
CASSTDRGLLDYGYTF
TGTGCCAGCAGCACGGACAGGGGGCTTCTTGACTATGGCTACACCTTC
>few|.|TRBJ1-5|TRBV5-1|15
CASSLTGYSNQPQHF
TGCGCCAGCAGCTTGACAGGGTATAGCAATCAGCCCCAGCATTTT
>.|.|TRBJ1-3|TRBV7-2|17
CASSSGIGLHSGNTIYF
TGTGCCAGCAGCTCAGGAATCGGTTTACACTCTGGAAACACCATATATTTT
>.|.|TRBJ1-5|TRBV2|15
CASSPHLRGNQPQHF
TGTGCCAGCAGTCCACATCTCAGGGGCAATCAGCCCCAGCATTTT
>.|TRBD2|TRBJ2-1|TRBV10-2|15
CASKSGTSGYNEQFF
TGCGCCAGTAAATCCGGGACTAGCGGGTACAATGAGCAGTTCTTC
>.|.|TRBJ2-1|TRBV5-6|17
CASSQTVAASRNNEQFF
TGTGCCAGCAGCCAGACTGTCGCGGCTTCCAGAAACAATGAGCAGTTCTTC
>few|.|TRBJ2-1|TRBV7-9|12
CASSLVRQEQFF
TGTGCCAGCAGCTTAGTGCGGCAAGAGCAGTTCTTC
>few|.|TRBJ2-3|TRBV2|13
CASRSSVLSTQYF
TGTGCCAGCAGGAGTAGCGTCCTCAGTACGCAGTATTTT
>few|TRBD2|TRBJ2-2|TRBV7-6|17
CASSLVGAGANTGELFF
TGTGCCAGCAGCTTAGTAGGAGCGGGAGCGAACACCGGGGAGCTGTTTTTT